The 23 T cell receptor beta chains below were found in one sample sequenced in a study of cytomegalovirus exposure and HLA in healthy donors. 60 Vbeta and 13 Jbeta primers were used in PCR. Produced via immunoSEQ multiplex PCR; TCRdb's table is partial and in-frame only. The sample includes under 35,000 clones, 50% to 75% of them seen just once. The sequencing input was PBMCs. The receptor set was obtained from a male donor in good health and CMV-seropositive.

The sample holds one count of this clone. This sequence joins TRBV28 and TRBJ2-7; the D gene is possibly TRBD2 (5 bases). Germline CDR1 reads MDHEN; CDR2 reads SYDVKM. This CDR3 has 12 residues. V dropped 5 bases and J dropped 7 bases, with 12 bases sitting between them. In DNA, the CDR3 is TGTGCCAGCAGTCCTGCGGGCCAAGAGCAGTACTTC. It encodes CASSPAGQEQYF.

The genes are TRBV28 and TRBJ1-2; D is possibly TRBD1 (5 bases). CDR1 is MDHEN, CDR2 SYDVKM, per germline. The V gene lost 6 bases and the J gene lost 11 bases, with 19 bases spanning the gap. The CDR3 extends over 13 amino acids. In nucleotides, the CDR3 is TGTGCCAGCAGGGCCGTATCAGGGACTTCTTACACCTTC. Protein product: CASRAVSGTSYTF.

The V and J genes are TRBV6-5 and TRBJ1-2, with a possible D match to TRBD1 (6 bases). Germline V gene sequence: CDR1 MNHEY, CDR2 SVGAGI. Trimming pared 5 bases from V and 4 bases from J, leaving 14 bases between. The length of the CDR3 is 14 residues. The CDR3 region has the DNA TGTGCCAGCAGTAATCCGGGACACCTCTATGGCTACACCTTC. The encoded protein is CASSNPGHLYGYTF.

This clone was detected only a few times. The V call is TRBV6-5, the J call TRBJ1-2; D possibly corresponds to TRBD1 (5 bases). Germline CDR1 is MNHEY and CDR2 is SVGAGI. The length of the CDR3 is 15 residues. Trimming stripped 6 bases from V and 8 bases from J, with 22 bases between. Here the CDR3 reads CASSQGFARAGGYTF. The CDR3 DNA reads TGTGCCAGCAGCCAAGGGTTTGCCAGGGCGGGAGGCTACACCTTC.

The chain has TRBV5-1 and TRBJ1-1; 7 bases match TRBD1. V lost 2 bases, J lost 4 bases, and 5 bases stayed unmatched. Germline CDR1 and CDR2: SGHRS and YFSETQ. This CDR3 is 14 amino acids long. The CDR3: CASSLDRAPTEAFF. For the CDR3, the DNA is TGCGCCAGCAGCTTAGACAGGGCCCCCACTGAAGCTTTCTTT.

The CDR3 loop is CATSRDQVTSWRSSYEQYF. The CDR3 nucleotides read TGTGCCACCAGCAGAGATCAAGTGACTAGCTGGAGGAGCTCCTACGAGCAGTACTTC. This chain links TRBV15 with TRBJ2-7, with TRBD2 identical over 7 bases. The germline V gene encodes CDR1 LNHNV and CDR2 YYDKDF (reference sequence). V lost 0 bases, J lost 0 bases, and 14 bases stayed unmatched. The CDR3 has 19 amino acids.

In this sample, this clone turned up once. This rearrangement joins TRBV28 to TRBJ1-1; 8 bases are shared with TRBD1. CDR3 size: 14 residues. CDR1 MDHEN and CDR2 SYDVKM come from the germline V gene. J was trimmed by 1 base and V by 4 bases; bases with no gene match: 2. The CDR3: CASSWGTGNTEAFF. The CDR3 bases are TGTGCCAGCAGTTGGGGGACAGGGAACACTGAAGCTTTCTTT.

This clone has a handful of counts. The rearrangement links TRBV19 to TRBJ1-1; D gene uncertain. The CDR3 has 13 residues. The ends were cut back, 0 bases at V and 6 bases at J, with 8 bases in the middle. The V gene's germline CDR1 is LNHDA and CDR2 SQIVND (reference sequence). The CDR3 here is CASSIDLSAEAFF. The CDR3 DNA follows: TGTGCCAGTAGTATAGATCTGTCGGCTGAAGCTTTCTTT.

The V call is TRBV15, the J call TRBJ2-7; TRBD2 aligns across 7 bases. The V segment lost 1 base and the J segment 0 bases; nucleotides outside the gene matches: 6. This CDR3 region has 16 residues. Germline CDR1 reads LNHNV; CDR2 reads YYDKDF (reference sequence). CDR3 residues: CATSRAGLPNSYEQYF. CDR3 nucleotide sequence: TGTGCCACCAGCAGAGCGGGACTACCAAACTCCTACGAGCAGTACTTC.

This chain joins TRBV19 and TRBJ2-1, with D possibly matching TRBD1 (7 bases). Germline V gives CDR1 LNHDA, CDR2 SQIVND (reference sequence). This CDR3 has 16 amino acids. The V end was cut by 5 bases, the J end by 0 bases, with 14 bases between. This CDR3 is CASSPGGYSSYNEQFF. In DNA, the CDR3 is TGTGCCAGTAGTCCAGGGGGGTACAGCTCCTACAATGAGCAGTTCTTC.

Only a few counts were recorded for this clone. The chain joins TRBV5-1 to TRBJ1-1; 7 bases agree with TRBD1. The CDR3 contains 15 residues. Per germline, CDR1 SGHRS and CDR2 YFSETQ. Trimming took 4 bases from V and 6 from J; bases not matched to a gene: 12. The CDR3 bases are TGCGCCAGCAGCGGAGAGACAGGGCAGATCGCTGAAGCTTTCTTT. The encoded protein is CASSGETGQIAEAFF.

The gene calls are TRBV29-1 and TRBJ2-5; 8 bases line up with TRBD1. This CDR3 has 13 amino acids. Germline V gene data show CDR1 as SQVTM and CDR2 as ANQGSEA. Trimming removed 5 bases from V and 4 bases from J; junction bases left unmatched: 6. The CDR3 nucleotides are TGCAGCGTTAACGGAGGGACAGGAGAGACCCAGTACTTC. Its translation: CSVNGGTGETQYF.

V is TRBV4-1 and J is TRBJ2-1; 10 bases are a match to TRBD2. The CDR3 sequence is 15 residues long. Germline assignment: CDR1 MGHRA and CDR2 YSYEKL. Trimming took 1 base from V and 7 from J; bases not matched to a gene: 4. This CDR3 is CASSQASGSFNEQFF. As DNA, the CDR3 is TGCGCCAGCAGCCAAGCTAGCGGGAGTTTTAATGAGCAGTTCTTC.

V is TRBV28 and J is TRBJ2-2; D ambiguous. V dropped 4 bases and J dropped 1 base, with 7 bases sitting between them. This CDR3 is 14 amino acids long. CDR1 is MDHEN and CDR2 is SYDVKM in the germline V gene. CDR3 residues: CASSSARNTGELFF. The CDR3 DNA reads TGTGCCAGCAGTTCTGCCAGGAACACCGGGGAGCTGTTTTTT.

In its sample, this clone was seen a few times. This sequence joins TRBV6-5 and TRBJ1-1, with D maybe TRBD1 (6 bases). V lost 4 bases to trimming and J lost 1 base, with 10 bases between them. The CDR3 is 14 amino acids. The V gene's germline CDR1 is MNHEY and CDR2 SVGAGI. Here the CDR3 reads CASSLGTKNTEAFF. CDR3 nucleotides: TGTGCCAGCAGTTTAGGGACAAAGAACACTGAAGCTTTCTTT.

V and J are TRBV14 and TRBJ1-1, with D unresolved. CDR1 SGHDN and CDR2 FVKESK come from the germline V gene. V lost 1 base to trimming and J lost 11 bases, with 14 bases between them. This CDR3 contains 13 residues. The CDR3 reads CASSQVPGGGAFF. The CDR3 DNA reads TGTGCCAGCAGCCAAGTGCCTGGAGGAGGGGCTTTCTTT.

This rearrangement joins TRBV29-1 to TRBJ2-7; D call uncertain. V lost 7 bases to trimming and J lost 3 bases, with 16 bases between them. CDR3 length: 13 residues. The germline V gene encodes CDR1 SQVTM and CDR2 ANQGSEA. CDR3 nucleotides: TGCAGCGCTGTTCCGGTGAATGACTACGAGCAGTACTTC. Translated: CSAVPVNDYEQYF.

The sample holds a few counts of this clone. The chain uses TRBV4-1 and TRBJ1-1, with D uncertain. The CDR3 length is 12 residues. Trimming stripped 4 bases from V and 5 bases from J, with 8 bases between. The germline V gene has CDR1 MGHRA and CDR2 YSYEKL. CDR3 bases: TGCGCCAGCAGCCCCGGGGTGACTGAAGCTTTCTTT. Amino acids: CASSPGVTEAFF.

This clone has more than one count but fewer than ten. The rearrangement joins TRBV28 to TRBJ2-5; tentative D call: TRBD1 (6 bases). The CDR3 has 11 residues. Looked up from germline, CDR1 is MDHEN and CDR2 is SYDVKM. Trimming took off 6 bases at V and 12 bases at J, with 14 bases between the two ends. The CDR3 nucleotides read TGTGCCAGCAGACAGGGTCCAATCAAGTACTTC. Its protein is CASRQGPIKYF.

The V call is TRBV15, the J call TRBJ1-3, with D hard to call. The V end lost 0 bases, the J end lost 4 bases, and 7 bases lay between the germline ends. The CDR3 totals 14 residues. Germline V gene data show CDR1 as LNHNV and CDR2 as YYDKDF (reference sequence). The CDR3 DNA reads as TGTGCCACCAGCAGAGACACTCGGGGAAACACCATATATTTT. Protein sequence: CATSRDTRGNTIYF.

This chain links TRBV18 with TRBJ2-7; 8 bases are a match to TRBD2. This CDR3 spans 15 amino acids. Germline CDR1 reads KGHSH; CDR2 reads LQKENI. Germline trimming cut 3 bases from V and 0 bases from J; bases unmatched to any gene: 4. CDR3 sequence: CASSPASGPSYEQYF. CDR3 nucleotides: TGTGCCAGCTCACCTGCTAGCGGGCCCTCCTACGAGCAGTACTTC. Based on the CDR3 plus reference TRBV18 and TRBJ2-7, the full variable domain is NAGVMQNPRHLVRRRGQEARLRCSPMKGHSHVYWYRQLPEEGLKFMVYLQKENIIDESGMPKERFSAEFPKEGPSILRIQQVVRGDSAAYFCASSPASGPSYEQYFGPGTRLTVT.

This clone was seen more than once but under ten times. The rearrangement uses TRBV14 and TRBJ1-2; possibly TRBD1 for D (6 bases). This CDR3 comprises 13 residues. V gave up 6 bases and J gave up 7 bases, with 15 bases separating them. The V gene's germline CDR1 is SGHDN and CDR2 FVKESK. CDR3 sequence (DNA): TGTGCCAGCAGTCGCTCGCAGGGGAGTGGCTACACCTTC. Translating it yields CASSRSQGSGYTF.

The chain joins TRBV7-7 to TRBJ2-5; a weak D match, TRBD2 (6 bases). The germline V gene has CDR1 SSHAT and CDR2 FNYEAQ (reference sequence). Trimming removed 4 bases at V and 4 bases at J, with 10 bases between. The CDR3 length is 13 residues. The DNA of the CDR3 is TGTGCCAGCAGCTCGGGGGTCGGAGAGACCCAGTACTTC. Its protein is CASSSGVGETQYF. Full variable domain (rest looked up from reference TRBV7-7 and TRBJ2-5): GAGVSQSPRYKVTKRGQDVTLRCDPISSHATLYWYQQALGQGPEFLTYFNYEAQPDKSGLPSDRFSAERPEGSISTLTIQRTEQRDSAMYRCASSSGVGETQYFGPGTRLLVL.